The rows below give T cell receptor beta chains drawn from one sample of a study of shared clonotypes between healthy human individuals. Clones were sequenced by immunoSEQ multiplex PCR, and TCRdb holds only the in-frame ones, with some missing. This sample has 2 million to 3 million clones, with approximately 94% found just once. The sequenced sample was naive CD4+ T cells from PBMCs. These receptors originate from a man aged 18-30 years in good health. Some clones in this sample may be carry-over from other donors' samples. CDR3s include the opening cysteine and the closing phenylalanine or tryptophan. A D gene is named only where the DNA matches it firmly. Clone sizes are given selectively: once, few, many, or a class where the clone is expanded.

V,size,J,D,CDR3,DNA
TRBV4-2,.,TRBJ2-5,TRBD1,CASSQEVLAGGAETQYF,TGTGCCAGCAGCCAAGAGGTACTCGCAGGGGGCGCTGAGACCCAGTACTTC
TRBV29-1,.,TRBJ1-3,.,CSVATTYSPGNTIYF,TGCAGCGTCGCTACGACATATTCGCCTGGAAACACCATATATTTT
TRBV6-4,.,TRBJ2-7,.,CARPLYTPVYEQYF,TGTGCCAGACCTCTTTACACCCCCGTCTACGAGCAGTACTTC
TRBV19,once,TRBJ2-7,.,CATTPGGAYEQYF,TGTGCCACCACCCCCGGGGGCGCCTACGAGCAGTACTTC
TRBV19,once,TRBJ2-3,TRBD2,CASSIGTSGIADTQYF,TGTGCCAGTAGTATAGGGACTAGCGGGATCGCTGATACGCAGTATTTT
TRBV2,.,TRBJ2-3,.,CAIRPTDTQYF,TGTGCCATCCGACCGACAGATACGCAGTATTTT
TRBV13,.,TRBJ2-1,.,CASLGENEQFF,TGTGCCAGCTTGGGAGAGAATGAGCAGTTCTTC
TRBV28,once,TRBJ2-5,.,CASSQGGTTGETQYF,TGTGCCAGCAGCCAGGGAGGCACGACGGGGGAGACCCAGTACTTC
TRBV5-6,.,TRBJ2-4,.,CASSLSRVAKNIQYF,TGTGCCAGCAGCTTATCCCGTGTAGCCAAAAACATTCAGTACTTC
TRBV10-2,.,TRBJ2-7,.,CASSERARNPYEQYF,TGCGCCAGCAGTGAGAGGGCACGGAATCCCTACGAGCAGTACTTC
TRBV28,.,TRBJ1-1,.,CASSSPGVNTEAFF,TGTGCCAGCAGCTCACCCGGAGTGAACACTGAAGCTTTCTTT
TRBV7-8,.,TRBJ1-1,.,CASSLAWDDHRNTEAFF,TGTGCCAGCAGCTTAGCGTGGGACGACCACCGGAACACTGAAGCTTTCTTT
TRBV29-1,.,TRBJ2-1,TRBD2,CSVEWASGSSYNEQFF,TGCAGCGTTGAATGGGCTAGCGGGAGCTCCTACAATGAGCAGTTCTTC
TRBV6-5,.,TRBJ2-7,TRBD2,CASGLSGRVSYEQYF,TGTGCCAGCGGACTAAGCGGGAGGGTTTCCTACGAGCAGTACTTC
TRBV5-1,once,TRBJ2-3,TRBD2,CASSRLAGPTDTQYF,TGCGCCAGCAGCCGACTAGCGGGACCCACAGATACGCAGTATTTT
TRBV9,.,TRBJ2-3,TRBD2,CASSPRTRPDTQYF,TGTGCCAGCAGCCCCCGGACTAGACCAGATACGCAGTATTTT
TRBV5-1,.,TRBJ1-2,.,CASSLEDSYGYTF,TGCGCCAGCAGCTTGGAGGACTCCTATGGCTACACCTTC
TRBV28,.,TRBJ2-5,.,CASSPPDRSLWETQYF,TGTGCCAGCAGCCCCCCCGACAGGTCCTTATGGGAGACCCAGTACTTC
TRBV2,.,TRBJ1-4,.,CASSAGQDEKLFF,TGTGCCAGCAGTGCAGGACAAGATGAAAAACTGTTTTTT
TRBV18,.,TRBJ2-7,.,CASSPSRGRSSYEQYF,TGTGCCAGCTCACCGTCCCGGGGACGTAGCTCCTACGAGCAGTACTTC
TRBV11-2,.,TRBJ2-5,.,CASTLEYQETQYF,TGTGCCAGCACCCTAGAATATCAAGAGACCCAGTACTTC
TRBV7-2,.,TRBJ2-7,.,CASSLEVSGYEQYF,TGTGCCAGCAGCTTAGAGGTTAGCGGCTACGAGCAGTACTTC
TRBV14,.,TRBJ2-5,.,CASSQVLGETQYF,TGTGCCAGCAGCCAAGTCCTAGGGGAGACCCAGTACTTC
TRBV5-6,.,TRBJ1-4,.,CASSSSRALNEKLFF,TGTGCCAGCAGCTCCAGCAGGGCCCTTAATGAAAAACTGTTTTTT
TRBV19,once,TRBJ2-1,.,CASIGGGTQFF,TGTGCCAGTATAGGCGGCGGAACGCAGTTCTTC
TRBV9,few,TRBJ1-1,.,CASSVEQRNTEAFF,TGTGCCAGCAGCGTAGAACAGAGGAACACTGAAGCTTTCTTT
TRBV10-3,.,TRBJ1-2,TRBD1,CASQGALHFYGYTF,TGTGCCTCGCAGGGGGCGCTCCATTTCTATGGCTACACCTTC
TRBV18,.,TRBJ2-1,TRBD1,CASSGPTGKNEQFF,TGTGCCAGCTCGGGCCCGACAGGGAAGAATGAGCAGTTCTTC
TRBV4-3,.,TRBJ2-7,.,CASSLELGLEYEQYF,TGCGCCAGCAGCCTAGAACTAGGGCTAGAGTACGAGCAGTACTTC
TRBV5-4,.,TRBJ2-5,.,CASSSRLGTRETQYF,TGTGCCAGCAGCTCCCGATTGGGGACTCGAGAGACCCAGTACTTC
TRBV21-1,.,TRBJ2-5,.,CASSTQQGLETQYF,TGTGCCAGCAGCACCCAACAGGGGTTGGAGACCCAGTACTTC
TRBV28,.,TRBJ2-7,.,CASSHRDEQYF,TGTGCCAGCAGTCACCGGGACGAGCAGTACTTC
TRBV6-1,.,TRBJ1-2,.,CASSEWSVYGYTF,TGTGCCAGCAGTGAATGGTCGGTTTATGGCTACACCTTC
TRBV7-9,once,TRBJ2-3,TRBD2,CASSFGGYFTDTQYF,TGTGCCAGCAGCTTCGGGGGGTACTTTACGGATACGCAGTATTTT
TRBV25-1,few,TRBJ1-1,.,CASSELGFGGWTEAFF,TGTGCCAGCAGTGAATTGGGTTTTGGGGGCTGGACTGAAGCTTTCTTT
TRBV9,.,TRBJ1-5,.,CASSVEAGKPQHF,TGTGCCAGCAGCGTAGAAGCAGGAAAGCCCCAGCATTTT
TRBV5-6,once,TRBJ1-1,TRBD1,CASSLQGANTEAFF,TGTGCCAGCAGCTTGCAGGGGGCGAACACTGAAGCTTTCTTT
TRBV11-2,.,TRBJ2-1,.,CASSLGGSYNEQFF,TGTGCCAGCAGCTTAGGTGGCTCCTACAATGAGCAGTTCTTC
TRBV5-1,.,TRBJ2-3,.,CASTERVGTDTQYF,TGCGCCAGCACGGAGAGGGTGGGCACAGATACGCAGTATTTT
TRBV2,.,TRBJ1-1,.,CASGTNTEAFF,TGTGCCAGCGGAACGAACACTGAAGCTTTCTTT
TRBV27,.,TRBJ2-7,.,CASSRYSNYEQYF,TGTGCCAGCAGTAGATACAGTAACTACGAGCAGTACTTC
TRBV6-1,.,TRBJ2-2,TRBD1,CASRARTGNTGELFF,TGTGCCAGCAGAGCTAGGACAGGGAACACCGGGGAGCTGTTTTTT
TRBV28,.,TRBJ2-6,.,CASSLGSLGANVLTF,TGTGCCAGCAGTTTGGGCAGCCTTGGGGCCAACGTCCTGACTTTC
TRBV5-1,.,TRBJ2-2,TRBD1,CASSQGTALNTGELFF,TGCGCCAGCAGCCAAGGGACAGCCCTGAACACCGGGGAGCTGTTTTTT
TRBV4-2,.,TRBJ1-1,.,CASSQEHSNTEAFF,TGTGCCAGCAGCCAAGAGCACTCGAACACTGAAGCTTTCTTT
TRBV28,few,TRBJ2-2,.,CASSLGAGELFF,TGTGCCAGCAGTTTAGGGGCCGGGGAGCTGTTTTTT
TRBV6-6,once,TRBJ2-5,.,CASSYGKETQYF,TGTGCCAGCAGTTACGGGAAAGAGACCCAGTACTTC
TRBV15,.,TRBJ1-5,.,CATSRVGGQPQHF,TGTGCCACCAGCAGAGTCGGTGGTCAGCCCCAGCATTTT
TRBV2,.,TRBJ2-1,TRBD2,CASSYLAGNEQFF,TGTGCCAGCAGTTACTTAGCGGGAAATGAGCAGTTCTTC
TRBV7-2,.,TRBJ2-7,TRBD2,CASSRLAGSSYEQYF,TGTGCCAGCAGCCGACTAGCGGGAAGCTCCTACGAGCAGTACTTC
TRBV28,.,TRBJ2-7,TRBD1,CASSPGGDRASYEQYF,TGTGCCAGTTCCCCAGGGGGGGACAGGGCTTCCTACGAGCAGTACTTC
TRBV7-8,once,TRBJ2-1,TRBD2,CASSSRNSGPYNEQFF,TGTGCCAGCAGCTCCAGAAATAGCGGGCCGTACAATGAGCAGTTCTTC
TRBV29-1,.,TRBJ2-7,TRBD1,CSGRDRGYEQYF,TGCAGCGGAAGGGACAGGGGCTACGAGCAGTACTTC
TRBV7-7,.,TRBJ2-1,TRBD2,CASSSGLAEYNEQFF,TGTGCCAGCAGCTCGGGACTAGCGGAGTACAATGAGCAGTTCTTC
TRBV18,.,TRBJ2-3,TRBD1,CASSPLGGTGMSTDTQYF,TGTGCCAGCTCGCCTCTGGGAGGGACAGGGATGTCAACAGATACGCAGTATTTT
TRBV19,.,TRBJ2-3,TRBD2,CASSLASGRDTQYF,TGTGCCAGTAGTCTCGCTAGCGGGAGAGATACGCAGTATTTT
TRBV4-1,.,TRBJ2-5,.,CASSQAASDWATQYF,TGCGCCAGCAGCCAAGCTGCTAGCGACTGGGCGACCCAGTACTTC
TRBV7-8,once,TRBJ2-2,TRBD1,CASSPQRSTGGGELFF,TGTGCCAGCAGCCCTCAAAGGTCCACAGGGGGCGGGGAGCTGTTTTTT
TRBV2,.,TRBJ1-1,TRBD1,CASSGYSGGSTEAFF,TGTGCCAGCAGCGGCTACTCAGGGGGGAGCACTGAAGCTTTCTTT
TRBV27,.,TRBJ2-1,TRBD2,CTTWGFRGGLYNEQFF,TGTACTACCTGGGGCTTCCGGGGGGGGCTATACAATGAGCAGTTCTTC